The 26 T cell receptor beta chains below come from one sample, sequenced in a study of cytomegalovirus exposure and HLA in healthy donors. Both 60 Vbeta primers and 13 Jbeta primers went into the PCR. Using immunoSEQ multiplex PCR, the repertoire was profiled, and TCRdb retains in-frame clones only, with some absent. The sample includes 100,000 to 150,000 clones, over 70% of them seen just once. Sequencing was carried out using PBMCs. The receptors shown here come from a woman younger than 35 in good health and CMV-seronegative.

The J gene is TRBJ2-5, the V gene TRBV6-5, with a possible D match to TRBD1 (5 bases). V lost 3 bases and J 5 bases, leaving 13 bases between the germline ends. Per germline, CDR1 MNHEY and CDR2 SVGAGI. The CDR3 extends over 14 amino acids. The CDR3 nucleotides are TGTGCCAGCAGTTATTTAACAGGTGGCGAGACCCAGTACTTC. It codes for CASSYLTGGETQYF.

The chain carries TRBV7-8 and TRBJ1-1; 8 positions agree with TRBD1. The germline V gene has CDR1 SGHVS and CDR2 FQNEAQ. After removal of 4 bases from V and 0 bases from J, the junction contained 4 bases not matched to a gene. The CDR3 loop spans 15 amino acids. CDR3 amino acids: CASSSGTGLNTEAFF. In nucleotides, the CDR3 is TGTGCCAGCAGCTCAGGGACAGGCCTGAACACTGAAGCTTTCTTT.

In its sample, this clone was seen a few times. The chain employs TRBV11-3 and TRBJ2-1; possibly TRBD2 for D (6 bases). This CDR3 is 17 amino acids long. Deletions cut 1 base from V and 5 bases from J, with 18 bases between. Germline lookup yields CDR1 SGHNT and CDR2 YENEEA. The CDR3 region is CASSLGTIKDYNNEQFF. The CDR3 bases are TGTGCCAGCAGCTTAGGTACAATAAAGGACTACAACAATGAGCAGTTCTTC. The entire variable domain, with the rest obtained from reference TRBV11-3 and TRBJ2-1, is as follows: EAGVVQSPRYKIIEKKQPVAFWCNPISGHNTLYWYLQNLGQGPELLIRYENEEAVDDSQLPKDRFSAERLKGVDSTLKIQPAELGDSAVYLCASSLGTIKDYNNEQFFGPGTRLTVL.

This clone has only a few counts. The same CDR3 can be traced to other DNA sequences in this sample. This chain connects TRBV6-5 to TRBJ1-1; D is possibly TRBD1 (5 bases). Germline V gene lookup returns CDR1 MNHEY and CDR2 SVGAGI. Trimming took off 6 bases at V and 1 base at J, with 9 bases between the two ends. CDR3 length: 13 amino acids. The CDR3 spells CASSRTGNTEAFF. CDR3 nucleotide sequence: TGTGCCAGCAGCCGTACAGGGAACACTGAAGCTTTCTTT.

The CDR3 region is CASSPGGLAGGRRDTQYF. As DNA, the CDR3 is TGTGCCAGCAGCCCAGGGGGACTAGCGGGAGGGCGGAGAGATACGCAGTATTTT. The chain joins TRBV11-3 to TRBJ2-3; 16 bases match TRBD2. The V segment lost 5 bases and the J segment 5 bases; nucleotides outside the gene matches: 10. Germline CDR1 reads SGHNT; CDR2 reads YENEEA. This CDR3 spans 18 amino acids.

The V call is TRBV11-2, the J call TRBJ2-2; D is possibly TRBD1 (6 bases). The CDR3 spans 17 residues. Germline V gene sequence: CDR1 SGHAT, CDR2 FQNNGV. Trimming stripped 5 bases from V and 1 base from J, with 17 bases between. CDR3 nucleotide sequence: TGTGCCAGCAGCGAGACCCTGACAGGAGTGAACACCGGGGAGCTGTTTTTT. It specifies CASSETLTGVNTGELFF.

The chain has TRBV9 and TRBJ1-1, with D uncertain. Looked up from germline, CDR1 is SGDLS and CDR2 is YYNGEE. The CDR3 is 14 residues long. V was pared by 4 bases and J by 4 bases, with 14 bases between. For the CDR3, the DNA is TGTGCCAGCAGCCCCACGCGGGTACTCACTGAAGCTTTCTTT. Translation gives CASSPTRVLTEAFF.

The V and J genes are TRBV6-5 and TRBJ1-2; D not certain. The CDR3 extends over 12 amino acids. Trimming took off 6 bases at V and 2 bases at J, with 7 bases between the two ends. The germline V gene encodes CDR1 MNHEY and CDR2 SVGAGI. The CDR3 coding sequence is TGTGCCAGCAGCCCCTCCAACTATGGCTACACCTTC. It specifies CASSPSNYGYTF.

V gene TRBV5-1 combines with J gene TRBJ2-3, with D perhaps matching TRBD2 (7 bases). Trimming pared 3 bases from V and 3 bases from J, leaving 17 bases between. Looked up from germline, CDR1 is SGHRS and CDR2 is YFSETQ. The CDR3 length is 16 residues. The CDR3 sequence: CASSSNTGGATDTQYF. The CDR3 DNA is TGCGCCAGCAGCTCCAACACTGGGGGGGCGACAGATACGCAGTATTTT.

This chain joins TRBV30 and TRBJ2-7, with TRBD2 identical over 13 bases. J lost 5 bases, V lost 3 bases, and 7 bases had no gene match. This CDR3 is 15 amino acids long. The V gene's germline CDR1 is GTSNPN and CDR2 SVGIG (reference sequence). CDR3 protein: CAWSARTSGGDEQYF. The CDR3 DNA is TGTGCCTGGAGCGCCCGGACTAGCGGGGGTGACGAGCAGTACTTC.

The CDR3 here is CASSQRQGKKDEQFF. The CDR3 bases are TGCGCCAGCAGCCAAAGACAGGGTAAGAAAGATGAGCAGTTCTTC. V is TRBV4-1 and J is TRBJ2-1, with 7 bases fitting TRBD1. This CDR3 comprises 15 residues. The J segment lost 8 bases and the V segment lost 2 bases, leaving 9 bases of the junction unmatched. Germline assignment: CDR1 MGHRA and CDR2 YSYEKL.

This clone was detected a few times. The chain employs TRBV18 and TRBJ2-7, with D uncertain. V gave up 1 base and J gave up 2 bases, with 15 bases separating them. This CDR3 comprises 16 residues. CDR1 is KGHSH, CDR2 LQKENI, per germline. The CDR3 DNA is TGTGCCAGCTCACCACGCTCTTCACTCTTGACCTACGAGCAGTACTTC. Encoded protein: CASSPRSSLLTYEQYF. The full variable domain, rest sourced from reference TRBV18 and TRBJ2-7, is NAGVMQNPRHLVRRRGQEARLRCSPMKGHSHVYWYRQLPEEGLKFMVYLQKENIIDESGMPKERFSAEFPKEGPSILRIQQVVRGDSAAYFCASSPRSSLLTYEQYFGPGTRLTVT.

This chain joins TRBV15 and TRBJ2-5; D is perhaps TRBD2 (6 bases). CDR1 and CDR2 from the germline V gene are LNHNV and YYDKDF (reference sequence). This CDR3 has 15 residues. V was cut by 2 bases and J by 5 bases, with 15 bases left in between. CDR3 in DNA: TGTGCCACCAGCAGAAGGGAGGCAGAGCTGGAGACCCAGTACTTC. Translated, it gives CATSRREAELETQYF.

The chain has TRBV19 and TRBJ1-3; D might be TRBD1 (5 bases). Deletions cut 7 bases from V and 0 bases from J, with 16 bases between. Germline CDR1 reads LNHDA; CDR2 reads SQIVND (reference sequence). This CDR3 spans 16 amino acids. The CDR3 loop is CASISPVGPSGNTIYF. CDR3 nucleotide sequence: TGTGCCAGTATTTCCCCTGTGGGGCCCTCTGGAAACACCATATATTTT.

The chain combines TRBV4-2 with TRBJ1-1; D call uncertain. Trimming pared 0 bases from V and 3 bases from J, leaving 23 bases between. Per the germline V gene, CDR1 is LGHNA and CDR2 is YNFKEQ. This CDR3 is built from 19 residues. CDR3 sequence: CASSQETPARGGRDTEAFF. CDR3 sequence (DNA): TGTGCCAGCAGCCAAGAAACCCCTGCTCGGGGTGGAAGGGACACTGAAGCTTTCTTT.

This sequence joins TRBV6-1 and TRBJ1-3, with a tentative D call TRBD1 (5 bases). The germline V gene encodes CDR1 MNHNS and CDR2 SASEGT. The CDR3 extends over 16 amino acids. V lost 3 bases, J lost 5 bases, and 17 bases lay in between. The CDR3, as DNA: TGTGCCAGCAGTGACATCACAGGCCGAGCAAGAAACACCATATATTTT. It specifies CASSDITGRARNTIYF.

The rearrangement links TRBV5-6 to TRBJ2-7; 8 bases fit TRBD2. The CDR3 consists of 15 residues. After removal of 2 bases from V and 2 bases from J, the junction contained 6 bases not matched to a gene. Looked up from germline, CDR1 is SGHDT and CDR2 is YYEEEE. The CDR3 coding sequence is TGTGCCAGCAGCTTTGGACTAGCCGATACCTACGAGCAGTACTTC. As protein: CASSFGLADTYEQYF.

The V call is TRBV27, the J call TRBJ1-6; TRBD1 matches at 10 bases. The ends lost 0 bases at V and 12 bases at J; junction bases unmatched: 5. CDR3 length equals 15 residues. CDR1 MNHEY and CDR2 SMNVEV come from the germline V gene (reference sequence). CDR3 nucleotides: TGTGCCAGCAGTTTATCGTGGACAGGGGGGCAACCCCTCCACTTT. Amino acid sequence: CASSLSWTGGQPLHF.

The CDR3 DNA reads as TGCAGCGTTGAAGGGTTAGCGGAGACCCAGTACTTC. Its protein is CSVEGLAETQYF. The rearrangement joins TRBV29-1 to TRBJ2-5; the D gene is possibly TRBD2 (5 bases). Trimming pared 1 base from V and 5 bases from J, leaving 8 bases between. This CDR3 contains 12 residues. Germline V gives CDR1 SQVTM, CDR2 ANQGSEA.

This chain connects TRBV13 to TRBJ2-7; 10 nucleotides line up with TRBD2. Germline V gene data show CDR1 as PRHDT and CDR2 as FYEKMQ (reference sequence). V dropped 1 base and J dropped 6; count of bases not matched to a gene: 6. CDR3 length equals 15 residues. The CDR3 DNA sequence: TGTGCCAGCAGCTTAGCTAGCGGGGGCTTAGGCGAGCAGTACTTC. Its protein product is CASSLASGGLGEQYF.

In this sample, this clone turned up once. The chain combines TRBV6-6 with TRBJ1-3, with no clear D. Trimming took 6 bases from V and 9 from J, leaving 6 bases between them. Germline CDR1 reads MNHNY; CDR2 reads SVGAGI (reference sequence). The length of the CDR3 is 10 residues. CDR3 nucleotides: TGTGCCAGCAGCAGTGGCACCATATATTTT. This sequence encodes CASSSGTIYF.

A single count supports this clone. The J gene is TRBJ1-1, the V gene TRBV4-2; possibly TRBD1 for D (5 bases). There are 17 residues in the CDR3. CDR1 and CDR2 (germline): LGHNA, YNFKEQ. Trimming removed 4 bases from V and 1 base from J, with 19 bases in between. CDR3 sequence reads: CASSRPEGAYSNTEAFF. The CDR3 DNA reads as TGTGCCAGCAGCCGTCCCGAAGGGGCATACTCGAACACTGAAGCTTTCTTT.

The genes are TRBV13 and TRBJ1-6, with a weak D call TRBD1 (5 bases). V was shortened by 0 bases and J by 10 bases, with 13 bases between the two germline ends. This CDR3 region has 15 residues. The V gene's germline CDR1 is PRHDT and CDR2 FYEKMQ (reference sequence). The DNA for the CDR3 is TGTGCCAGCAGCTTAGGCCCGGGGGAGCCCTCACCCCTCCACTTT. Protein sequence: CASSLGPGEPSPLHF.

J is TRBJ1-1 and V is TRBV7-6, with 7 bases aligning to TRBD1. V shed 0 bases, J shed 5 bases, and the junction held 6 bases outside the gene matches. The CDR3 runs to 15 residues. In germline, CDR1 is SGHVS, CDR2 FNYEAQ. The CDR3 loop is CASSLARGGRTEAFF. Here the CDR3 DNA reads TGTGCCAGCAGCTTAGCTAGAGGGGGCAGGACTGAAGCTTTCTTT.

V and J are TRBV2 and TRBJ2-1; no clear D gene. Germline V gene sequence: CDR1 SNHLY, CDR2 FYNNEI. The CDR3 is 13 amino acids. Trimming took 2 bases from V and 3 from J, leaving 5 bases between them. CDR3 sequence reads: CASSEPDYNEQFF. Here the CDR3 DNA reads TGTGCCAGCAGTGAACCAGACTACAATGAGCAGTTCTTC.

The genes are TRBV7-2 and TRBJ1-1; 8 bases agree with TRBD1. Germline CDR1 reads SGHTA; CDR2 reads FQGNSA. J gave up 0 bases and V 3 bases, and 6 bases lay outside the gene matches. The length of the CDR3 is 16 residues. The CDR3 spells CASSFPWTGMNTEAFF. CDR3 nucleotide sequence: TGTGCCAGCAGCTTTCCATGGACAGGGATGAACACTGAAGCTTTCTTT.